The 15 T cell receptor beta chains below all came from one sample that was sequenced in a study of CD8 T cells in ankylosing spondylitis. Their antigen targets remain unknown. TCRdb reanalysed the 5' RACE reads using MiXCR and keeps one entry per CDR3 protein. The sample lists fewer than 400,000 distinct CDR3 sequences, about a fifth occurring once. Overall study findings and caveats: Apparently characteristic of ankylosing spondylitis blood was a TCR beta motif (eight highly homologous variants).

Sequenced sample: blood, either unsorted or a sorted T cell fraction (not recorded which). These receptors came from a male donor with ankylosing spondylitis.

The table lists this clonotype with a few counts. This chain connects TRBV29-1 to TRBJ2-1, with 7 bases that match TRBD2. Germline lookup yields CDR1 SQVTM and CDR2 ANQGSEA. This CDR3 is built from 14 residues. V lost 4 bases, J lost 7 bases, and 10 bases stayed unmatched. The CDR3 protein is CSVVAGALGNEQFF. As DNA, the CDR3 is TGCAGCGTTGTCGCGGGAGCATTAGGGAATGAGCAGTTCTTC.

The genes are TRBV19 and TRBJ2-1; D is uncertain. Per germline, CDR1 LNHDA and CDR2 SQIVND (reference sequence). The CDR3 runs to 12 residues. The V end was cut by 3 bases, the J end by 9 bases, with 9 bases between. CDR3 protein: CASSIVGFEQFF. The CDR3 DNA is TGTGCCAGTAGTATTGTTGGGTTTGAGCAGTTCTTC.

The chain links TRBV20-1 to TRBJ2-7; TRBD2 agrees at 12 bases. V lost 4 bases, J lost 5 bases, and 6 bases stayed unmatched. CDR1 is DFQATT and CDR2 is SNEGSKA in the germline V gene (reference sequence). This CDR3 contains 14 residues. The CDR3 bases are TGCAGTGCTACTAGCGGGAGGGGGGCCGACGAGCAGTACTTC. It specifies CSATSGRGADEQYF.

The table lists this clonotype with many counts. The genes are TRBV29-1 and TRBJ2-6; D uncertain. There are 13 residues in the CDR3. V was cut by 7 bases and J by 0 bases, with 7 bases left in between. Germline lookup yields CDR1 SQVTM and CDR2 ANQGSEA. The chain's CDR3 is CSGKVSGANVLTF. The CDR3 DNA reads TGCAGCGGGAAAGTCTCTGGGGCCAACGTCCTGACTTTC.

This clonotype was detected ten times or more. The CDR3 here is CSARATGRLWEQYF. CDR3 bases: TGCAGTGCTAGAGCCACGGGGAGACTCTGGGAGCAGTACTTC. This chain uses TRBV20-1 with TRBJ2-7; possibly TRBD2 for D (5 bases). CDR3 size: 14 residues. Trimming took off 1 base at V and 7 bases at J, with 17 bases between the two ends. Germline V gene lookup returns CDR1 DFQATT and CDR2 SNEGSKA (reference sequence).

This chain connects TRBV28 to TRBJ2-1, with 8 bases lining up with TRBD2. This CDR3 has 13 amino acids. V lost 5 bases, J lost 9 bases, and 6 bases stayed unmatched. Germline CDR1 reads MDHEN; CDR2 reads SYDVKM. CDR3 nucleotide sequence: TGTGCCAGCAGTGAGGAACTAGCGGTTGAGCAGTTCTTC. This encodes CASSEELAVEQFF.

The V call is TRBV3-1, the J call TRBJ1-5; the D is unclear. The CDR3 contains 14 residues. Germline V gene sequence: CDR1 LGHDT, CDR2 YNNKEL (reference sequence). V was clipped by 0 bases and J by 7 bases, with 10 bases between them. The CDR3 region is CASSQDIGEQPQHF. The DNA for the CDR3 is TGTGCCAGCAGCCAAGATATTGGGGAACAGCCCCAGCATTTT. The entire variable domain, with the rest obtained from reference TRBV3-1 and TRBJ1-5, is as follows: DTAVSQTPKYLVTQMGNDKSIKCEQNLGHDTMYWYKQDSKKFLKIMFSYNNKELIINETVPNRFSPKSPDKAHLNLHINSLELGDSAVYFCASSQDIGEQPQHFGDGTRLSIL.

The chain has TRBV6-6 and TRBJ2-7, with a tentative D call TRBD1 (5 bases). Germline V gene sequence: CDR1 MNHNY, CDR2 SVGAGI (reference sequence). V lost 6 bases, J lost 5 bases, and 8 bases lay in between. CDR3 length: 11 residues. CDR3 nucleotide sequence: TGTGCCAGCAGACGACAGAACGAGCAGTACTTC. Translated, it gives CASRRQNEQYF.

CDR3: CASSLESSEQYF. CDR3 bases: TGTGCCAGCAGCTTAGAATCGTCGGAGCAGTACTTC. The chain is built from TRBV7-9 and TRBJ2-7; D is uncertain. CDR1 SEHNR and CDR2 FQNEAQ come from the germline V gene (reference sequence). The CDR3 has 12 amino acids. Trimming took off 1 base at V and 7 bases at J, with 8 bases between the two ends.

This clonotype was detected a few times. The V call is TRBV20-1, the J call TRBJ2-1, with D unresolved. Looked up from germline, CDR1 is DFQATT and CDR2 is SNEGSKA (reference sequence). The CDR3 is made up of 17 amino acids. V was trimmed by 4 bases and J by 4 bases, leaving 23 bases between them. CDR3 DNA sequence: TGCAGTGCTACTTACCCACGGAGAGGCGTTACTTACAATGAGCAGTTCTTC. It yields the protein CSATYPRRGVTYNEQFF.

This clonotype was seen only a few times. This chain links TRBV24-1 with TRBJ2-1, with D unclear. The CDR3 runs 13 residues. CDR1 KGHDR and CDR2 SFDVKD come from the germline V gene. Trimming cost V 7 bases and J 8 bases, with 14 bases left between them. The CDR3 is CATSAPQQDEQFF. For the CDR3, the DNA is TGTGCCACCAGCGCACCCCAACAAGATGAGCAGTTCTTC.

This sequence joins TRBV2 and TRBJ2-1; 13 bases are shared with TRBD2. The J segment lost 7 bases and the V segment lost 10 bases, leaving 16 bases of the junction unmatched. CDR1 and CDR2 (germline): SNHLY, FYNNEI. CDR3 length: 17 amino acids. This chain's CDR3 is CANIQELAGGLLNEQFF. The DNA of the CDR3 is TGTGCCAACATTCAAGAACTAGCGGGAGGGCTACTGAATGAGCAGTTCTTC.

The V and J genes are TRBV20-1 and TRBJ2-1; 7 bases are shared with TRBD2. Germline V gives CDR1 DFQATT, CDR2 SNEGSKA (reference sequence). The CDR3 loop spans 17 amino acids. V shed 0 bases and J 4 bases; nucleotides not matched to a gene: 12. CDR3 sequence: CSARDLGAGDRYNEQFF. DNA of the CDR3: TGCAGTGCTAGAGATTTAGGGGCGGGAGATAGGTACAATGAGCAGTTCTTC.

V gene TRBV7-9 combines with J gene TRBJ2-3; TRBD2 matches 7 bases. The CDR3 loop spans 16 amino acids. The trim removed 1 base at V and 4 bases at J, leaving 8 bases unmatched. In germline, CDR1 is SEHNR, CDR2 FQNEAQ (reference sequence). The CDR3 protein is CASSLGKPGGPDTQYF. As DNA, the CDR3 is TGTGCCAGCAGCTTAGGAAAACCGGGAGGTCCAGATACGCAGTATTTT. The variable domain in full, completed from reference TRBV7-9 and TRBJ2-3, reads DTGVSQNPRHKITKRGQNVTFRCDPISEHNRLYWYRQTLGQGPEFLTYFQNEAQLEKSRLLSDRFSAERPKGSFSTLEIQRTEQGDSAMYLCASSLGKPGGPDTQYFGPGTRLTVL.

The J gene is TRBJ2-3, the V gene TRBV12-3 or TRBV12-4; 11 bases fit TRBD1. The CDR3 has 15 amino acids. The V segment lost 5 bases and the J segment 4 bases; nucleotides outside the gene matches: 5. The CDR3 DNA follows: TGTGCCAGCAGTCGGACAGGGGGCGACGCAGATACGCAGTATTTT. This translates into CASSRTGGDADTQYF.